One TCR beta chain is described in this entry. This entry comes from a study of blood T cell repertoires in COVID-19. The germline V gene has CDR1 SGHRS and CDR2 YFSETQ. The V gene end was trimmed by 3 bases and the J gene end by 5 bases; junction bases not matched to a gene: 5. The CDR3 has 14 residues. The method was immunoSEQ multiplex PCR; TCRdb's version includes in-frame clones alone and lacks a portion of them. The sample has 71,000 or so clones, 90% seen once. The J gene is TRBJ2-7, the V gene TRBV5-1; 10 nucleotides match TRBD1. Sequenced material: peripheral blood. The clonotype was recovered from a woman under 30 with acute or convalescent COVID-19. DNA of the CDR3: TGCGCCAGCAGCTCGACAGGGGGCGGGAACGAGCAGTACTTC. Protein product: CASSSTGGGNEQYF.